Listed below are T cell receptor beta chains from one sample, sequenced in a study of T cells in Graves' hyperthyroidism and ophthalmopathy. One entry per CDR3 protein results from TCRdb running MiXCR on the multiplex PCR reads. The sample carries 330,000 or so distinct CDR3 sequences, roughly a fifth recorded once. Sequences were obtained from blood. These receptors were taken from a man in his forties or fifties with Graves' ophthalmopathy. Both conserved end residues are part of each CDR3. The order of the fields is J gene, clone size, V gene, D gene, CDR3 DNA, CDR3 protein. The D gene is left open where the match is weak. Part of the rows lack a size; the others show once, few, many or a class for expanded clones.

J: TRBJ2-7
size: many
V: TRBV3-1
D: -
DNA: TGTGCCAGCAGCCCCCGCTCCGACAGAAACTACGAGCAGTACTTC
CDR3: CASSPRSDRNYEQYF

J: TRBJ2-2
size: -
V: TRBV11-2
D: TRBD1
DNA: TGTGCCAGCAGCTTAGAACTCACAGGGGCTGCCGGGGAGCTGTTTTTT
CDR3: CASSLELTGAAGELFF

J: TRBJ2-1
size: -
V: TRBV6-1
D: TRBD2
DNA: TGTGCCAGCAGTAAACTAGCGGGAGGGCTCGGTGAGCAGTTCTTC
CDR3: CASSKLAGGLGEQFF

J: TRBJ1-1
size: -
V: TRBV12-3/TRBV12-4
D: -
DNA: TGTGCCAGCAGGAAGGGGAGGGATGAAGCTTTCTTT
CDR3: CASRKGRDEAFF

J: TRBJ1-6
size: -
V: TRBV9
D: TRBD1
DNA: TGTGCCAGCAGCCCCAGAGGACAGGGGAATTCACCCCTCCACTTT
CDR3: CASSPRGQGNSPLHF

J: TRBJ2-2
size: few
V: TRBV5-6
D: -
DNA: TGTGCCAGCAGCTTGGACTCCGGCTACACCGGGGAGCTGTTTTTT
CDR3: CASSLDSGYTGELFF

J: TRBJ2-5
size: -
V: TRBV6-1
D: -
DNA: TGTGCCAGCAGTGGCCAGGGACGCTCCGGGACCCAGTACTTC
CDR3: CASSGQGRSGTQYF

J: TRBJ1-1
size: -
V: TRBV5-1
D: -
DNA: TGCGCCAGCAGCTTGTGGGACGCTGCCATGAACACTGAAGCCTTCTTT
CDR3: CASSLWDAAMNTEAFF

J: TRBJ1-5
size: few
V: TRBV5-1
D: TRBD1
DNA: TGCGCCAGCAGCGGGGGACAGGGAAATCAGCCCCAGCATTTT
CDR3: CASSGGQGNQPQHF

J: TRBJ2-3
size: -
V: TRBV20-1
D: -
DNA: TGCAGTGCTAGGGGGGCGGGAGATACGCAGTATTTT
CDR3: CSARGAGDTQYF

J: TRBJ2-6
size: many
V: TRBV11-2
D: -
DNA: TGTGCCAGCAGCTTCGACAGTTTCTCTGGGGCCAACGTCCTGACTTTC
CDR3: CASSFDSFSGANVLTF

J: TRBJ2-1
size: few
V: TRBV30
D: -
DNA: TGTGCCTGGAGTGTACGGGCGGGGAATGAGCAGTTCTTC
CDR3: CAWSVRAGNEQFF

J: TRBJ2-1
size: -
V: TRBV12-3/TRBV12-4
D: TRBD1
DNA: TGTGCCAGCAGTCTCAGACAGGGGGTCCGATCTACGGGCTACAATGAGCAGTTCTTC
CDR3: CASSLRQGVRSTGYNEQFF

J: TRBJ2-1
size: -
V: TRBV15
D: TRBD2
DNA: TGTGCCACCAGCGGGACTAGCGGCTACAATGAGCAGTTCTTC
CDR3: CATSGTSGYNEQFF

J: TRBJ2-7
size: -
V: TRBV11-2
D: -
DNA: TGTGCCAGCAGCCTCCTCGCTCTTGGCGTACTCGAGCAGTACTTC
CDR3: CASSLLALGVLEQYF

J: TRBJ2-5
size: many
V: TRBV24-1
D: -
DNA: TGTGCCACCAGTGTCCGTGGGACAATCCAAGAGACCCAGTACTTC
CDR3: CATSVRGTIQETQYF

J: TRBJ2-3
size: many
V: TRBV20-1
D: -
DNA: TGCAGTGCCCCGACAGATACAGATACGCAGTATTTT
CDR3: CSAPTDTDTQYF

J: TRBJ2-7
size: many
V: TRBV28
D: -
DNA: TGTGCCAGCAGCTTAGGGGGGGGCGAGCAGTACTTC
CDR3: CASSLGGGEQYF

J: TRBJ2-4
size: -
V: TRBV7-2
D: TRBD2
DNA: TGTGCCAGCAGCACCGGGTCCCAACTAGCGGGTAGACCTAAAAACATTCAGTACTTC
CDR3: CASSTGSQLAGRPKNIQYF

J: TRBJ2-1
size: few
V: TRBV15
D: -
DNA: TGTGCCACCAGCAGAGAGGACAAGTACAATGAGCAGTTCTTC
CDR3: CATSREDKYNEQFF

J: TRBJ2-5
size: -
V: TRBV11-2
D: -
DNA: TGTGCCAGCAGCGCCCCTGGGACCCAGTACTTC
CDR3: CASSAPGTQYF

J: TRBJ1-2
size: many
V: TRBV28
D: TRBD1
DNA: TGTGCCAGCAGTACTTACAGACAGGGGGCGAAGGGCTATGGCTACACCTTC
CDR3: CASSTYRQGAKGYGYTF

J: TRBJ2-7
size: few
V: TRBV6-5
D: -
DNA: TGTGCCAGCAGTTACCGGCCAGCGGCTCAGGCCTACGAGCAGTACTTC
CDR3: CASSYRPAAQAYEQYF

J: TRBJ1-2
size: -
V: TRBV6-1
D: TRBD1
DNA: TGTGCCAGCAGTGAATACAGGGGCGAGTACAACTATGGCTACACCTTC
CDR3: CASSEYRGEYNYGYTF

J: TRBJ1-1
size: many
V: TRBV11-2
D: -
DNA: TGTGCCAGCAGCTGGGGCCGGGTAATGAACACTGAAGCTTTCTTT
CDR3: CASSWGRVMNTEAFF

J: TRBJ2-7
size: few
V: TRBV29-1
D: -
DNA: TGCAGCGTTGAAAAGAGAACGGGCTACGAGCAGTACTTC
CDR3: CSVEKRTGYEQYF

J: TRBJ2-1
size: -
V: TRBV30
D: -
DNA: TGTGCCTGGAGTGTAGGTGTGTGGGAGTTCTTC
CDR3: CAWSVGVWEFF

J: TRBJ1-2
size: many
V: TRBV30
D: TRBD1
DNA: TGTGCCTGGAGGTCGACAGGGGGCTTCTATGGCTACACCTTC
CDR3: CAWRSTGGFYGYTF

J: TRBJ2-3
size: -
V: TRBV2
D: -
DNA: TGTGCCAGCAGTGTCCATGCCAGCGAGTCTAGCACAGATACGCAGTATTTT
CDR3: CASSVHASESSTDTQYF

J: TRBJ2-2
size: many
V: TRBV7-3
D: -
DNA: TGTGCCAGCAGCAGGGACCGGACTGACACCGGGGAGCTGTTTTTT
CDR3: CASSRDRTDTGELFF

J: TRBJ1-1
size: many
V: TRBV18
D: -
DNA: TGTGCCAGCTCACCACGGGCCACCCCAAGGGACACTGAAGCTTTCTTT
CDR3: CASSPRATPRDTEAFF

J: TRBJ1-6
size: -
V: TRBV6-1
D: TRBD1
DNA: TGTGCCAGCAGTGAGGGGACAGGGAGCTCACCCCTCCACTTT
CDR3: CASSEGTGSSPLHF

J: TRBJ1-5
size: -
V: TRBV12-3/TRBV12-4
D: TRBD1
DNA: TGTGCCAGCAGTTTAACAGGGGAGGCGCCCCAGCATTTT
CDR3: CASSLTGEAPQHF

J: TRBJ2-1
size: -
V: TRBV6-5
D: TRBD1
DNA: TGTGCCAGCAGTTACTGGGGGACAGACTACAATGAGCAGTTCTTC
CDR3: CASSYWGTDYNEQFF

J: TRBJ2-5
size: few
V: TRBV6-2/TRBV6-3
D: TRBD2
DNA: TGTGCCAGCAGTTACTTGACGGGAGGAACCCGTTTGGAGACCCAGTACTTC
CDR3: CASSYLTGGTRLETQYF

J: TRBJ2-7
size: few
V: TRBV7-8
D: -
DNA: TGTGCCAGCAGCTTAGGGGCCCTCCCCCTCCCCTCAATCCACGAGCAGTACTTC
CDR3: CASSLGALPLPSIHEQYF

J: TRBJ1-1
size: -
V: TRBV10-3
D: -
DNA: TGTGCCATCAGTGAAGGGAAAGGGCGGATTACCTCTGAAGCTTTCTTT
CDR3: CAISEGKGRITSEAFF

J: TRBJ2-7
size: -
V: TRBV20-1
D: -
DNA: TGCAGTGCTAGAGAGGACAAGGGGGTTTTAGTTGGGGTTAGGCAGTACTTC
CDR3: CSAREDKGVLVGVRQYF

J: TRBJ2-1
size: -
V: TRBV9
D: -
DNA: TGTGCCAGCAGCGTTGACGCCACCTACAATGAGCAGTTCTTC
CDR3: CASSVDATYNEQFF

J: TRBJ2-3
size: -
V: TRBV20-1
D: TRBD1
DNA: TGCAGTGCGCAGGGTGTTGACAGGGGGCGTAGTACAGATACGCAGTATTTT
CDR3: CSAQGVDRGRSTDTQYF

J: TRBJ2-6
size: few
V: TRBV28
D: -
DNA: TGTGCCAGCAACCGACAGACCATCTCTGGGGCCAACGTCCTGACTTTC
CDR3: CASNRQTISGANVLTF

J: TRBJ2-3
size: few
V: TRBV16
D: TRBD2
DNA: TGTGCCAGCAGCCCTGGACTAGCGGGAGTCGGGGATACGCAGTATTTT
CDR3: CASSPGLAGVGDTQYF

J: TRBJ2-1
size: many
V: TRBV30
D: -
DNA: TGTGCCTTCTCTTGGACGGCCTACAATGAGCAGTTCTTC
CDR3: CAFSWTAYNEQFF

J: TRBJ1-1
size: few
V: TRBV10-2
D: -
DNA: TGCGCCGCTAAGGGCCAGGTAGCCACTGAAGCTTTCTTT
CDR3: CAAKGQVATEAFF

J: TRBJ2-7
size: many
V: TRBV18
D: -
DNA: TGTGCCAGCTCACCACCACCGGGACACCCGGGCGAGCAGTACTTC
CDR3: CASSPPPGHPGEQYF

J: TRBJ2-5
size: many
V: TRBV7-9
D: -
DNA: TGTGCCAGCAGCCCTTCCGAGACCCAGTACTTC
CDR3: CASSPSETQYF

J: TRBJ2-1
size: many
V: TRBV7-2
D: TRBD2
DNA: TGTGCCAGCAGCCCAGCCGGGGCTAGCGGGGGCGCCTCGTATTACAATGAGCAGTTCTTC
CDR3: CASSPAGASGGASYYNEQFF

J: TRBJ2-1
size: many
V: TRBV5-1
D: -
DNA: TGCGCCAGCAGCCCGAGAGCGTACAATGAGCAGTTCTTC
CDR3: CASSPRAYNEQFF

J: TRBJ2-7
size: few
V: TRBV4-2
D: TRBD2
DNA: TGTGCCAGCAGCCAGGGACTAGCGGTAAAGCAGTACTTC
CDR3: CASSQGLAVKQYF

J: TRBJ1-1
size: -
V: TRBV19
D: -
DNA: TGTGCCAGTAGTATTACGACAGCACAAGAAGCTTTCTTT
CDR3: CASSITTAQEAFF

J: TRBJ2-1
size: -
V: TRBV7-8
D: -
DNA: TGTGCCAGCAGCTTACAGTATGGGTACAATGAGCAGTTCTTC
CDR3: CASSLQYGYNEQFF

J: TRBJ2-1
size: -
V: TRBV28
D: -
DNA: TGTGCCAGCAGTTTAGGGGCAGAATACAATGAGCAGTTCTTC
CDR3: CASSLGAEYNEQFF

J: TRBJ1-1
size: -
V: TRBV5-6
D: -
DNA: TGTGCCAGCGAGGTCCCAGGGGCGGCCACTGAAGCTTTCTTT
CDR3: CASEVPGAATEAFF

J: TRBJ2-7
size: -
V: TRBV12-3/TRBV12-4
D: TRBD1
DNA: TGTGCCAGCAGTAAGGGACAGGGAGGCTCCTACGAGCAGTACTTC
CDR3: CASSKGQGGSYEQYF

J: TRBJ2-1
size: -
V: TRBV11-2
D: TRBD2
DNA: TGTGCCAGCAGCTTAGAAGACTCCGGGAGGAGAAGTGAGCAGTTCTTC
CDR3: CASSLEDSGRRSEQFF

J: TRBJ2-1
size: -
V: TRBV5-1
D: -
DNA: TGCGCCAGCAGCTTGAAAAAAAAAAGAACGGAACCTGGGAATGAGCAGTTCTTC
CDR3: CASSLKKKRTEPGNEQFF

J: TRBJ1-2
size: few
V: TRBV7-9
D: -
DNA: TGTGCCAGCAGCTTAGTATCAGGGGACGACTATGGCTACACCTTC
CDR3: CASSLVSGDDYGYTF

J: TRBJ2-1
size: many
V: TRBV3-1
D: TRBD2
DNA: TGTGCCAGCAGCCAAGCGGGCGGGAGCTCCTACAATGAGCAGTTCTTC
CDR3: CASSQAGGSSYNEQFF

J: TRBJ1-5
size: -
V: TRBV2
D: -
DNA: TGTGCCAGCCGGGGGGGCGCGGTTCAGCCCCAGCATTTT
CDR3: CASRGGAVQPQHF

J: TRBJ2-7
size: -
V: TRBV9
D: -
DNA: TGTGCCAGCAGCTCGACGGGATTAAACTACGAGCAGTACTTC
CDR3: CASSSTGLNYEQYF